This T cell receptor beta chain was identified in a study of cytomegalovirus exposure and HLA in healthy donors. Study observations and caveats: According to a later analysis, TCR clusters from the first cohort tended to co-occur in the 120 or so validation repertoires.

CDR3 length equals 14 residues. The germline CDR1 and CDR2 sequences are GTSNPN and SVGIG (reference sequence). Deletions cut 0 bases from V and 2 bases from J, with 10 bases between. For this clone: As yet, its antigen is unknown.

Only in-frame clones appear in the TCRdb table, and some are missing; sequencing was by immunoSEQ multiplex PCR. The repertoire includes some 150,000 clones, approximately 88% of them detected once, and over 3% sits in the top ten. This receptor was taken from a woman aged 18 to 35 in good health and CMV-seropositive. The sample taken for sequencing was PBMCs. The rearrangement uses TRBV30 and TRBJ2-5, with a possible D match to TRBD1 (5 bases). CDR3 DNA sequence: TGTGCCTGGAGTGTCGTGGGGCTTCAAGAGACCCAGTACTTC. It translates to CAWSVVGLQETQYF.